This T cell receptor beta chain was recorded in a study of T cell repertoires in cytomegalovirus infection. Germline V gives CDR1 MDHEN, CDR2 SYDVKM. Trimming took 8 bases from V and 7 from J, leaving 17 bases between them. The length of the CDR3 is 13 residues. About this clonotype itself: As yet, its antigen is unknown.

Via MiXCR, TCRdb re-called the reads, giving one row per CDR3 protein. The sample lists about 890,000 distinct CDR3 sequences, around 31% occurring once. The clonotype was recovered from a human donor in good health (CMV status not recorded). Some clones in this sample may be carry-over from other donors' samples. The rearrangement uses TRBV28 and TRBJ1-1; tentatively, D is TRBD1 (6 bases). The material sequenced was cultured CD8+ T cells from PBMCs, taken from culture after CMV antigen stimulation. This chain's CDR3 is CASRIPGALEAFF. The CDR3 DNA is TGTGCCAGCCGGATACCAGGGGCCCTTGAAGCTTTCTTT.